This T cell receptor beta chain came from a study of CD8+CD57+ T cells in acquired aplastic anemia (dated by TCRdb to 2016 to 2019). A note on the overall study: Extracted DNA from sorted CD4+ and CD8+ cells averaged approximately 3 ug, ranging from about 0.17 to 30 ug. A CD8+CD57+ expansion meant a frequency higher than the mean frequency seen in healthy subjects.

Study-wide conclusions, independent of this receptor: Fewer than 35 CD8+ CDR3 sequences were found to be shared between patients and controls, but these sequences appeared to be highly expressed in patients and within the immunodominant clones of the patients. CD8+ Simpson's diversity did not differ significantly between patients and healthy controls (P=0.060).

Expansion of CD8+CD57+ cells had been shown by flow cytometry in the patients chosen for sequencing. All patients had severe acquired aplastic anemia diagnosed by International Study of Aplastic Anemia and Agranulocytosis and Camitta criteria. No patient had received any therapy when blood was sampled. TCR repertoires of sorted CD4+ and CD8+ blood T cells from severe aplastic anemia patients and healthy subjects were deep-sequenced in the study. Patients were enrolled in the USA under clinicaltrials.gov protocols 00001620, 01623167, 00001397, 00071045, 00081523 and 00961064. Ficoll-Paque density gradient centrifugation was used to isolate peripheral blood mononuclear cells. Before DNA was extracted, CD4+ and CD8+ T cells were sorted using either FACS or magnetic beads. On this clonotype: It lacks a known antigen. It has no much larger one-base neighbor in the sample; base qualities were not kept.

The CDR3 goes from the cysteine to the phenylalanine over 11 residues. Only the CDR3 DNA stays, 33 bases, in frame from base 1. Sequences SSHAT (CDR1) and FNYEAQ (CDR2) are obtained from the germline V gene (reference sequence). TCR beta VDJ combination and CDR3 sequence profiling used genomic DNA as the template. An Illumina HiSeq 2000 was used for TCR repertoire sequencing. In the authors' own workflow: TRBV/TRBJ rearrangement plots, CDR3 size and DJ length profiles, and Simpson's diversity index were used to assess repertoires. The most abundant DNA sequence in the deep sequencing data was taken as the immunodominant clone. CDR3 amino acid sequences were checked for sharing between subjects and were compared against published repertoires and the VDJdb database. The public reads were quality trimmed at Q25 with fastp and then assembled into clones with MiXCR by TCRdb, keeping productive beta chains. CDR3 protein duplicates are merged, each entry listing the most common genes and DNA. The V and J calls and clone size come from TCRdb's table, not from the authors' own analysis. The sample table lists some 180,000 distinct CDR3 sequences, less than 65% of them with a count of one. Of the sample, about 42% falls within the top ten clones.

The receptor comes from a human donor with aplastic anemia. Sequencing was done on a sample of sorted CD4+, CD8+, or CD8+CD57+ T cells (not recorded which) from PBMCs. The V and J genes are TRBV7-7 and TRBJ2-5; the D gene identity is not certain. The CDR3: CSRQVGETQYF. Here is the DNA: TGTTCCCGGCAAGTCGGCGAGACCCAGTACTTC. Joined to the reference TRBV7-7 and TRBJ2-5 proteins, this CDR3 gives the full variable domain: GAGVSQSPRYKVTKRGQDVTLRCDPISSHATLYWYQQALGQGPEFLTYFNYEAQPDKSGLPSDRFSAERPEGSISTLTIQRTEQRDSAMYRCSRQVGETQYFGPGTRLLVL.